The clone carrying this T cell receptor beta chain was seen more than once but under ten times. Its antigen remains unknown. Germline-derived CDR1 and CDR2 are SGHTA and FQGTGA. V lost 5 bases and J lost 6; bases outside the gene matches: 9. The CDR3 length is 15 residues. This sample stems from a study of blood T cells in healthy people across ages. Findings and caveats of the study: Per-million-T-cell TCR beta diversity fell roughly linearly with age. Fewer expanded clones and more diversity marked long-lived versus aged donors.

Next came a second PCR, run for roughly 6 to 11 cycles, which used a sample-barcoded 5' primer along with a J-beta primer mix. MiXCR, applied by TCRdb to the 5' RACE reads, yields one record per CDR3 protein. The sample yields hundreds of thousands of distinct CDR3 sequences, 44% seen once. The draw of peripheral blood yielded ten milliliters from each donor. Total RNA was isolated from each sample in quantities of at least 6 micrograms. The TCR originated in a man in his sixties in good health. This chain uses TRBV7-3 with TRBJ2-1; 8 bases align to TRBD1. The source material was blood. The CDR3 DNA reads TGTGCCAGCAGCCCCGCAGGGGGCTTTGGCAATGAGCAGTTCTTC. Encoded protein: CASSPAGGFGNEQFF.